This paragraph reports one T cell receptor beta chain. Its antigen is unidentified. These data are taken from a study of cytomegalovirus exposure and HLA in healthy donors. Germline V lookup: CDR1 MGHDK, CDR2 SYGVNS. V shed 2 bases and J shed 8 bases, with 17 bases lying between them. The CDR3 consists of 15 residues. The donors were in the 120-subject validation cohort, distinct from the roughly 720-subject first cohort. Profiled with immunoSEQ multiplex PCR; TCRdb holds only in-frame clones, not every one. The table has roughly 150,000 clones, more than 70% seen once. General observations from the study: While the bulk of TCR sequences proved rare, some public TCRs turned up in many donors. CMV antigen specificity was confirmed in vitro for a few CMV-associated chains. Cytomegalovirus status was reportedly diagnosed by the classifier with high specificity and sensitivity.

Sample: PBMCs. The clonotype was recovered from a man aged 18 to 29 in good health and CMV-seronegative. The chain is built from TRBV25-1 and TRBJ2-3, with D perhaps matching TRBD2 (5 bases). The CDR3 DNA follows: TGTGCCAGCAGTGAAGGTGGAGGAAGGAGGAGTACGCAGTATTTT. Encoded protein: CASSEGGGRRSTQYF.